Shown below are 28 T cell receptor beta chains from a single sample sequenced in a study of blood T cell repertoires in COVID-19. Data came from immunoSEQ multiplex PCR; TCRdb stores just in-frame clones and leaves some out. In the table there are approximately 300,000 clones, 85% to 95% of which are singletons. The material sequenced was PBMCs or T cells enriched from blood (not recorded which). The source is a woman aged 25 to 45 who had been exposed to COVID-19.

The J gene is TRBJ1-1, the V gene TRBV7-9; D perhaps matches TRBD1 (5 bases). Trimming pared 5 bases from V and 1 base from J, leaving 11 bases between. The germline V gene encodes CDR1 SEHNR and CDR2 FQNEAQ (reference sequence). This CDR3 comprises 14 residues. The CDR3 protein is CASSPPGGNTEAFF. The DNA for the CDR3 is TGTGCCAGCAGCCCCCCCGGGGGGAACACTGAAGCTTTCTTT. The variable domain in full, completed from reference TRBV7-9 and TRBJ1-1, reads DTGVSQNPRHKITKRGQNVTFRCDPISEHNRLYWYRQTLGQGPEFLTYFQNEAQLEKSRLLSDRFSAERPKGSFSTLEIQRTEQGDSAMYLCASSPPGGNTEAFFGQGTRLTVV.

For the CDR3, the DNA is TGTGCCAGCAGGGGGGACAGGGATCAGCCCCAGCATTTT. Translating it yields CASRGDRDQPQHF. The J gene is TRBJ1-5, the V gene TRBV2; 9 nucleotides align to TRBD1. The trim removed 6 bases at V and 5 bases at J, leaving 2 bases unmatched. The length of the CDR3 is 13 residues. In germline, CDR1 is SNHLY, CDR2 FYNNEI.

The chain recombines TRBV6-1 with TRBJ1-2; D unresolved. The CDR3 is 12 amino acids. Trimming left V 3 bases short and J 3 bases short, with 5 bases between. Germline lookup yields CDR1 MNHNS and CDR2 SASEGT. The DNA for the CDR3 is TGTGCCAGCAGTGATGGCTACTATGGCTACACCTTC. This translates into CASSDGYYGYTF.

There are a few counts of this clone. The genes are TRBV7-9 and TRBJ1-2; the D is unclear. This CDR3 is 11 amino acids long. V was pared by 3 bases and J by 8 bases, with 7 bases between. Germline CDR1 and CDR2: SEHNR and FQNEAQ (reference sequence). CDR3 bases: TGTGCCAGCAGCTTGGAGGCGGGCTACACCTTC. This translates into CASSLEAGYTF.

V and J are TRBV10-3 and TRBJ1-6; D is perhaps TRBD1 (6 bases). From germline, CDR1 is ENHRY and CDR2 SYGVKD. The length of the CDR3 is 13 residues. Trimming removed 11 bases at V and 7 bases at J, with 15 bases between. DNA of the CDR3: TGTGCCGTCAACAGGGAGCCAAATTCACCCCTCCACTTT. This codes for CAVNREPNSPLHF.

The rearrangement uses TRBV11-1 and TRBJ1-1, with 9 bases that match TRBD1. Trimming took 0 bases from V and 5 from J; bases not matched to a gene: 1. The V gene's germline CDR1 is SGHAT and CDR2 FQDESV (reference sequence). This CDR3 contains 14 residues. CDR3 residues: CASSLAGQGTEAFF. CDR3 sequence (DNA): TGTGCCAGCAGCTTAGCGGGACAGGGAACTGAAGCTTTCTTT.

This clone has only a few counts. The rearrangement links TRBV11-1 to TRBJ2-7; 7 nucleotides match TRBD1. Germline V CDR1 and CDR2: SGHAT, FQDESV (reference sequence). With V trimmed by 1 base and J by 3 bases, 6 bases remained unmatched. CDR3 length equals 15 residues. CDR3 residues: CASSLEPGGHYEQYF. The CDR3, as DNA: TGTGCCAGCAGCTTAGAACCAGGGGGTCACTACGAGCAGTACTTC.

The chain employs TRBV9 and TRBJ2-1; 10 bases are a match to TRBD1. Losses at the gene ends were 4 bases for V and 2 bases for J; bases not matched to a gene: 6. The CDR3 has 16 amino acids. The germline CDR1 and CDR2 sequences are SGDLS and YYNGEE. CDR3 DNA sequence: TGTGCCAGCAGCCCTCAAGGACAGGGGGCCTACAATGAGCAGTTCTTC. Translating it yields CASSPQGQGAYNEQFF.

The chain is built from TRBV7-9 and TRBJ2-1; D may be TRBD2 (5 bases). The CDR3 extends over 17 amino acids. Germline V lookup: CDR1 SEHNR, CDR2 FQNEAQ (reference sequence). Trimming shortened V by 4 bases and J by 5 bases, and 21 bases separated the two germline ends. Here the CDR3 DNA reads TGTGCCAGCAGCTCGAATCGTGGCGGGTCAGCCCACAATGAGCAGTTCTTC. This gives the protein CASSSNRGGSAHNEQFF.

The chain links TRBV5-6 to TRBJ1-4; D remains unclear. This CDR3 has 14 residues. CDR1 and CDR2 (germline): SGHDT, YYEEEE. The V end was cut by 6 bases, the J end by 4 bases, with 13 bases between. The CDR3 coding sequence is TGTGCCAGCACCCTGTACAGCCGTAATGAAAAACTGTTTTTT. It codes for CASTLYSRNEKLFF.

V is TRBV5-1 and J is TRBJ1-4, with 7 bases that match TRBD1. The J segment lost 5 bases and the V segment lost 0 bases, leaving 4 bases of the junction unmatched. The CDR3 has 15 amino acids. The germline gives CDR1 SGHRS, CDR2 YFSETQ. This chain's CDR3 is CASSLGQGVNEKLFF. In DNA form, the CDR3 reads TGCGCCAGCAGCTTGGGGCAGGGGGTAAATGAAAAACTGTTTTTT.

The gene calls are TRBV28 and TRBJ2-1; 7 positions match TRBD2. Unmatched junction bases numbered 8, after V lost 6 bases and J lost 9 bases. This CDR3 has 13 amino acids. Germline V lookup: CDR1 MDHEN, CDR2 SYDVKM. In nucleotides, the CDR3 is TGTGCCAGCAGCTCTTCCGGGACTATTGAGCAGTTCTTC. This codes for CASSSSGTIEQFF.

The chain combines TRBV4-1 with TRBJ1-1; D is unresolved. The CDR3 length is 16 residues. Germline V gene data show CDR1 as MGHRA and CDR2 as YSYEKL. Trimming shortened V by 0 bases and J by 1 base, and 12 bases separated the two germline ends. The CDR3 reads CASSQDLGNGNTEAFF. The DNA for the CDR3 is TGCGCCAGCAGCCAAGATCTGGGCAACGGGAACACTGAAGCTTTCTTT.

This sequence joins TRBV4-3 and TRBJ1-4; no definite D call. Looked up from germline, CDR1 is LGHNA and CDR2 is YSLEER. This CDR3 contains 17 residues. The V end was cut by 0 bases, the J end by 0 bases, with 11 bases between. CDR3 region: CASSQESQAATNEKLFF. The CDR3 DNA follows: TGCGCCAGCAGCCAAGAATCTCAGGCAGCAACTAATGAAAAACTGTTTTTT.

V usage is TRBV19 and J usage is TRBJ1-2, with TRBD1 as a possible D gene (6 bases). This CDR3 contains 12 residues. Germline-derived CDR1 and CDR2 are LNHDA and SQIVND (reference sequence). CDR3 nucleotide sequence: TGTGTAACAGGGAAGTCAAACTATGGCTACACCTTC. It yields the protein CVTGKSNYGYTF.

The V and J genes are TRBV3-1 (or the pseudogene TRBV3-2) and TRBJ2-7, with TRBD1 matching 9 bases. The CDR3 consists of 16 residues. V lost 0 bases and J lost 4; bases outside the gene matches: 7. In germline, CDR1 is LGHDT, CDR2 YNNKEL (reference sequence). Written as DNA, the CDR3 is TGTGCCAGCAGCCAAGACCGGACAGGGGCTCAGTACGAGCAGTACTTC. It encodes CASSQDRTGAQYEQYF.

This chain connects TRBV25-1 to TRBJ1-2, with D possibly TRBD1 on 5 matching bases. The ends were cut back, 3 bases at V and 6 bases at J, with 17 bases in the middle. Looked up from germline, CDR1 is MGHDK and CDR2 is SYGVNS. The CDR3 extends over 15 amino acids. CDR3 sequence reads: CASSESGREGHGYTF. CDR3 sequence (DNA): TGTGCCAGCAGTGAGTCAGGCAGGGAGGGGCATGGCTACACCTTC.

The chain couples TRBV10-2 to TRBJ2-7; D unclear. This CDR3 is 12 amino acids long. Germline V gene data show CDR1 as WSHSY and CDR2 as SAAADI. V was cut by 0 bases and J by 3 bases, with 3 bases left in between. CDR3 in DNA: TGCGCCAGCAGTGAGTCGAGCTACGAGCAGTACTTC. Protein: CASSESSYEQYF.

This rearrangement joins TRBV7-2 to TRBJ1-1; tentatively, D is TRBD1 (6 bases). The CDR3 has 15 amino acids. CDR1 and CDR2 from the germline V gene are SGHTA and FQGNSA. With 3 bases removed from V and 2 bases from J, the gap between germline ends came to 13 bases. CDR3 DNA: TGTGCCAGCAGCTTGGTAGGGGGGGTCAACACTGAAGCTTTCTTT. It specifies CASSLVGGVNTEAFF.

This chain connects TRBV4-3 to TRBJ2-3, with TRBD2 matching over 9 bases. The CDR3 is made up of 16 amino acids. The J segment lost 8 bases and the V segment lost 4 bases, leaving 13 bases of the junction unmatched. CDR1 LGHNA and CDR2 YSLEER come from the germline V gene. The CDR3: CASSPTWTSERGTQYF. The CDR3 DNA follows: TGCGCCAGCAGCCCTACTTGGACTAGCGAGAGAGGTACGCAGTATTTT.

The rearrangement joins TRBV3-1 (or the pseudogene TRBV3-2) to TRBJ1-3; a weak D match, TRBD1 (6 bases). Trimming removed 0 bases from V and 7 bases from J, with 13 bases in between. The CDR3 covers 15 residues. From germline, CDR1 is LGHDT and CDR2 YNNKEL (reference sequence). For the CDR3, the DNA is TGTGCCAGCAGCCAAGATGACAGGCCCCGGAACACCATATATTTT. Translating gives CASSQDDRPRNTIYF.

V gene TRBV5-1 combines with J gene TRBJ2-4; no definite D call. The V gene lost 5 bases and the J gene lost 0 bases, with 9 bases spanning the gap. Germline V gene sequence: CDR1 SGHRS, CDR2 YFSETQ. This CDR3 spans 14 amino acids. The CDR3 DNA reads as TGCGCCAGCAGGAGGCTACTAGCCAAAAACATTCAGTACTTC. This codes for CASRRLLAKNIQYF.

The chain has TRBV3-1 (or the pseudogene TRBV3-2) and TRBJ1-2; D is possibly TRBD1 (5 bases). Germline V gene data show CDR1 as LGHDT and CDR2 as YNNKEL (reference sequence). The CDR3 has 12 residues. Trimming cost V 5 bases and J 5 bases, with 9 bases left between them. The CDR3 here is CASSSGGYGYTF. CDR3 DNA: TGTGCCAGCAGCTCCGGGGGGTATGGCTACACCTTC.

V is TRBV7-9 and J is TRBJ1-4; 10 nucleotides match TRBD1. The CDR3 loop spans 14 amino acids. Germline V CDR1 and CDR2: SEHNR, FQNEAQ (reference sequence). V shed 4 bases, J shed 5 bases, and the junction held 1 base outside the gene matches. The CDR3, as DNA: TGTGCCAGCAGCTCGACAGGGGGCAATGAAAAACTGTTTTTT. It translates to CASSSTGGNEKLFF.

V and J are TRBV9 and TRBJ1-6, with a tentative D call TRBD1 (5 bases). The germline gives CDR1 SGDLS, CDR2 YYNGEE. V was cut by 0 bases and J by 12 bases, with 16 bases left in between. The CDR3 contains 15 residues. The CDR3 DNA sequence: TGTGCCAGCAGCGTAGGGGGAGGGTGGGACCTACCCCTCCACTTT. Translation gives CASSVGGGWDLPLHF.

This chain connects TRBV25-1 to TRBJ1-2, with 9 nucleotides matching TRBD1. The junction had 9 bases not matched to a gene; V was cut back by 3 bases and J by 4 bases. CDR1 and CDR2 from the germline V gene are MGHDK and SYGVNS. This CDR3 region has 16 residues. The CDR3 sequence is CASSDPHRGLGYGYTF. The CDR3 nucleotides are TGTGCCAGCAGTGATCCCCACAGGGGGCTTGGCTATGGCTACACCTTC.

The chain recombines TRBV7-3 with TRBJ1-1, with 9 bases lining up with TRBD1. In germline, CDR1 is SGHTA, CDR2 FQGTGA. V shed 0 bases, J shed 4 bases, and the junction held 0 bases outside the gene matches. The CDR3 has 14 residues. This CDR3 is CASSLTGQGTEAFF. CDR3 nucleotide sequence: TGTGCCAGCAGCTTAACGGGACAGGGCACTGAAGCTTTCTTT.

This chain's CDR3 is CASSESGGSNYNEQFF. CDR3 DNA: TGCGCCAGCAGCGAAAGCGGGGGGTCAAACTACAATGAGCAGTTCTTC. This chain links TRBV5-1 with TRBJ2-1; 9 bases are shared with TRBD2. CDR3 size: 16 residues. The V and J ends lost 4 bases and 3 bases, in that order; junction bases with no gene match: 8. The germline V gene has CDR1 SGHRS and CDR2 YFSETQ.